These 20 T cell receptor beta chains were all obtained from the same sample, sequenced in a study of T cell repertoires in cytomegalovirus infection. No antigen has been assigned to these receptors. TCRdb re-analysed the reads in MiXCR, keeping a single row per CDR3 protein. The table lists some 590,000 distinct CDR3 sequences, under 45% of them singletons, with roughly 50% in the top ten. Sequences were derived from cultured PBMCs, sampled from culture after CMV antigen stimulation. Every receptor here comes from a human donor in good health (CMV status not recorded). Some clones in this sample may be carry-over from other donors' samples.

This clonotype was recorded a few times. The chain is built from TRBV4-1 and TRBJ2-5, with TRBD2 matching 9 bases. Trimming cost V 4 bases and J 7 bases; bases outside gene matches: 13. This CDR3 is 16 amino acids long. Germline loops: CDR1 MGHRA, CDR2 YSYEKL. The CDR3 sequence: CASSPGSASGTSTQYF. DNA for the CDR3: TGCGCCAGCAGCCCCGGTAGTGCTAGCGGGACTTCGACCCAGTACTTC.

This chain joins TRBV6-1 and TRBJ2-2, with D maybe TRBD1 (5 bases). Germline loops: CDR1 MNHNS, CDR2 SASEGT. Trimming took off 7 bases at V and 2 bases at J, with 14 bases between the two ends. This CDR3 has 15 residues. The CDR3 protein is CASKAGQGNTGELFF. The CDR3 region has the DNA TGTGCCAGCAAGGCTGGCCAGGGCAACACCGGGGAGCTGTTTTTT.

The chain recombines TRBV14 with TRBJ2-1, with a weak D call TRBD1 (6 bases). The germline V gene encodes CDR1 SGHDN and CDR2 FVKESK. This CDR3 spans 12 amino acids. V was cut by 1 base and J by 15 bases, with 13 bases left in between. The DNA for the CDR3 is TGTGCCAGCAGCCAAGGGGGGCGCTCTCGGTTCTTC. Protein product: CASSQGGRSRFF.

The V call is TRBV7-2, the J call TRBJ2-7, with a tentative D call TRBD2 (5 bases). From germline, CDR1 is SGHTA and CDR2 FQGNSA. The CDR3 has 14 residues. V lost 5 bases to trimming and J lost 2 bases, with 13 bases between them. Written as DNA, the CDR3 is TGTGCCAGCAGCCCTGGACTTGGGGCCTACGAGCAGTACTTC. This gives the protein CASSPGLGAYEQYF.

This rearrangement joins TRBV19 to TRBJ2-7; a possible D gene is TRBD1 (6 bases). The CDR3 sequence is 15 residues long. Looked up from germline, CDR1 is LNHDA and CDR2 is SQIVND (reference sequence). The ends were cut back, 5 bases at V and 4 bases at J, with 18 bases in the middle. The CDR3 spells CASSPSVTGGYEQYF. The CDR3 DNA reads as TGTGCCAGTAGTCCCTCCGTGACAGGCGGTTACGAGCAGTACTTC.

The chain uses TRBV20-1 and TRBJ2-5, with 7 bases aligning to TRBD2. The CDR3 consists of 13 residues. Germline CDR1 and CDR2: DFQATT and SNEGSKA (reference sequence). V shed 5 bases, J shed 5 bases, and the junction held 8 bases outside the gene matches. The CDR3 region has the DNA TGCAGTGCTCCCCGGCAGGGAGGGGAGACCCAGTACTTC. This gives the protein CSAPRQGGETQYF.

This clonotype was detected a few times. V is TRBV7-2 and J is TRBJ2-3; the D is unclear. V was cut by 1 base and J by 1 base, with 9 bases left in between. The germline V gene encodes CDR1 SGHTA and CDR2 FQGNSA. The length of the CDR3 is 15 residues. The CDR3 nucleotides are TGTGCCAGCAGCTTAGGGCTGGCTCGCACAGATACGCAGTATTTT. It encodes CASSLGLARTDTQYF. The full variable domain, in which reference TRBV7-2 and TRBJ2-3 provide the parts outside the CDR3, is GAGVSQSPSNKVTEKGKDVELRCDPISGHTALYWYRQSLGQGLEFLIYFQGNSAPDKSGLPSDRFSAERTGGSVSTLTIQRTQQEDSAVYLCASSLGLARTDTQYFGPGTRLTVL.

The chain links TRBV6-4 to TRBJ1-1, with D tentatively TRBD1 (5 bases). This CDR3 is built from 14 residues. Germline V gene data show CDR1 as MRHNA and CDR2 as SNTAGT. V was cut by 11 bases and J by 7 bases, with 23 bases left in between. For the CDR3, the DNA is TGTGCCGCTGGGGTGGGCGGGGGAATTGATGAAGCTTTCTTT. This encodes CAAGVGGGIDEAFF.

The gene calls are TRBV5-1 and TRBJ2-5, with D maybe TRBD2 (5 bases). The CDR3 has 14 amino acids. The germline gives CDR1 SGHRS, CDR2 YFSETQ. V lost 1 base, J lost 5 bases, and 12 bases lay in between. The chain's CDR3 is CASSLLGVRETQYF. The CDR3 DNA follows: TGCGCCAGCAGCTTGCTCGGGGTACGGGAGACCCAGTACTTC.

The rearrangement links TRBV19 to TRBJ2-7, with a possible D match to TRBD2 (6 bases). V shed 4 bases and J shed 2 bases, with 15 bases lying between them. Germline V gives CDR1 LNHDA, CDR2 SQIVND (reference sequence). The CDR3 spans 15 residues. Written as DNA, the CDR3 is TGTGCCAGTAGTAACTCCGGCGGAGGGGCCTACGAGCAGTACTTC. It specifies CASSNSGGGAYEQYF.

V usage is TRBV28 and J usage is TRBJ1-1; D perhaps matches TRBD1 (6 bases). Trimming took off 6 bases at V and 4 bases at J, with 18 bases between the two ends. CDR1 is MDHEN, CDR2 SYDVKM, per germline. This CDR3 has 15 amino acids. The DNA of the CDR3 is TGTGCCAGCAGATCCCGGACAGCGGGAAGCACTGAAGCTTTCTTT. It codes for CASRSRTAGSTEAFF.

In DNA, the CDR3 is TGTGCCAGCAGCCAAGAGGGAATGGCAAACACTGAAGCTTTCTTT. Translating it yields CASSQEGMANTEAFF. This rearrangement joins TRBV3-1 to TRBJ1-1, with unresolved D. Trimming took off 0 bases at V and 2 bases at J, with 10 bases between the two ends. Per the germline V gene, CDR1 is LGHDT and CDR2 is YNNKEL (reference sequence). This CDR3 region has 15 residues.

Only a few counts were recorded for this clonotype. The CDR3 loop reads CASSMNRLVPYNEQFF. CDR3 bases: TGTGCCAGTAGTATGAATAGACTAGTACCCTACAATGAGCAGTTCTTC. The chain employs TRBV19 and TRBJ2-1; perhaps TRBD2 as D (6 bases). V lost 3 bases to trimming and J lost 2 bases, with 14 bases between them. From germline, CDR1 is LNHDA and CDR2 SQIVND (reference sequence). The CDR3 has 16 residues. The entire variable domain, with the rest obtained from reference TRBV19 and TRBJ2-1, is as follows: DGGITQSPKYLFRKEGQNVTLSCEQNLNHDAMYWYRQDPGQGLRLIYYSQIVNDFQKGDIAEGYSVSREKKESFPLTVTSAQKNPTAFYLCASSMNRLVPYNEQFFGPGTRLTVL.

The table lists this clonotype with a count of one. The CDR3 is CASSLWRQNTEAFF. The CDR3 region has the DNA TGTGCCAGCAGTTTATGGCGGCAGAACACTGAAGCTTTCTTT. V is TRBV28 and J is TRBJ1-1, with D unresolved. V was trimmed by 0 bases and J by 1 base, leaving 6 bases between them. The CDR3 is 14 amino acids. Germline V gene lookup returns CDR1 MDHEN and CDR2 SYDVKM.

The chain employs TRBV7-2 and TRBJ1-1, with TRBD1 matching over 8 bases. The CDR3 extends over 11 amino acids. V shed 4 bases and J 11 bases; nucleotides not matched to a gene: 3. The V gene's germline CDR1 is SGHTA and CDR2 FQGNSA. CDR3 sequence (DNA): TGTGCCAGCAGCTCACAGGGGGAGGCTTTCTTT. It is translated as CASSSQGEAFF.

V gene TRBV2 combines with J gene TRBJ2-1; no clear D gene. The V end was cut by 6 bases, the J end by 10 bases, with 13 bases between. The CDR3 is 12 amino acids. Germline CDR1 is SNHLY and CDR2 is FYNNEI. The CDR3 protein is CASRMGLGEQFF. The CDR3 DNA is TGTGCCAGCAGAATGGGGTTAGGCGAGCAGTTCTTC.

The chain uses TRBV6-6 and TRBJ2-7, with TRBD2 matching over 8 bases. With V trimmed by 4 bases and J by 6 bases, 11 bases remained unmatched. CDR1 MNHNY and CDR2 SVGAGI come from the germline V gene (reference sequence). There are 15 residues in the CDR3. The CDR3 is CASSSIWTSSSEQYF. The CDR3 region has the DNA TGTGCCAGCAGTTCCATTTGGACTAGCTCAAGCGAGCAGTACTTC.

This sequence joins TRBV20-1 and TRBJ2-7, with unresolved D. V gave up 7 bases and J gave up 6 bases, with 25 bases separating them. This CDR3 region has 15 residues. CDR1 and CDR2 from the germline V gene are DFQATT and SNEGSKA (reference sequence). The CDR3 loop is CSVTSSRIPLFEQYF. CDR3 nucleotides: TGCAGTGTCACAAGTAGTAGGATTCCGCTTTTCGAGCAGTACTTC.

The sample holds a few counts of this clonotype. This chain links TRBV7-8 with TRBJ1-2, with 9 bases identical to TRBD1. The CDR3 is 16 amino acids. Unmatched junction bases numbered 12, after V lost 5 bases and J lost 5 bases. The germline V gene has CDR1 SGHVS and CDR2 FQNEAQ. CDR3 in amino acids: CASSVRRTGDSYGYTF. CDR3 nucleotides: TGTGCCAGCAGCGTCCGAAGGACAGGGGATTCGTATGGCTACACCTTC.

This clonotype was detected a few times. The chain uses TRBV7-2 and TRBJ2-3; TRBD1 matches 10 bases. The V gene's germline CDR1 is SGHTA and CDR2 FQGNSA. CDR3 length equals 16 residues. Trimming at V came to 5 bases and at J to 10 bases, leaving 15 bases not matched to a gene. The CDR3 sequence is CASSPDRDRGTFPQYF. CDR3 nucleotide sequence: TGTGCCAGCAGCCCCGACCGGGACAGGGGCACCTTCCCGCAGTATTTT.